This TCR beta chain appears in the sequencing data of a study of blood T cell repertoires in COVID-19. Turning to the study itself: The study drew acute and convalescent COVID-19 samples from the United States, Italy and Spain. PBMCs, B-cell-depleted T cells, or T cells provided the cDNA or gDNA that made up the material.

Germline CDR1 and CDR2: LNHDA and SQIVND (reference sequence). The germline V and J ends were trimmed by 4 bases and 3 bases, with 17 bases remaining between them. The CDR3 spans 16 residues. As originally analysed: Estimation of nucleated cell counts relied on the amplification of reference gene primers. Assay used: immunoSEQ multiplex PCR; TCRdb lists only in-frame clones, some missing. The V and J calls and clone size are taken from that table; D and trimming were inferred from the DNA. The table lists some 180,000 clones, 88% of them singletons. The source material was peripheral blood. This chain joins TRBV19 and TRBJ2-3, with D tentatively TRBD2 (7 bases). This TCR was sampled from a man between 35 and 55 years old with active or convalescent COVID-19. CDR3 nucleotide sequence: TGTGCCAGTAGTACTCCCGGGGGGCGGACGACAGATACGCAGTATTTT. Translating gives CASSTPGGRTTDTQYF.